Listed here are 20 T cell receptor beta chains from one sample, sequenced in a study of identical twins. One entry per CDR3 protein results from TCRdb running MiXCR on the 5' RACE reads. The table includes around 480,000 distinct CDR3 sequences, about 13% detected once. These same records also appear under a second study, on yellow fever vaccine responses in identical twins.

Sequencing used CD4+ T cells sorted from blood. These receptors all come from a young woman in good health.

This clonotype showed up just a few times. The CDR3: CSARKLAGAQETQYF. The CDR3 nucleotides read TGCAGTGCTAGAAAGTTAGCGGGAGCACAAGAGACCCAGTACTTC. The V call is TRBV20-1, the J call TRBJ2-5; 9 nucleotides agree with TRBD2. The CDR3 totals 15 residues. Germline values: CDR1 DFQATT, CDR2 SNEGSKA (reference sequence). V lost 2 bases to trimming and J lost 2 bases; unmatched junction nucleotides: 6.

The rearrangement uses TRBV9 and TRBJ1-2; D is perhaps TRBD1 (5 bases). The germline CDR1 and CDR2 sequences are SGDLS and YYNGEE. The CDR3 spans 16 residues. The V end was cut by 4 bases, the J end by 4 bases, with 20 bases between. CDR3 in DNA: TGTGCCAGCAGCCCATACCCAATGACAGCAGCCTATGGCTACACCTTC. This sequence encodes CASSPYPMTAAYGYTF.

The chain couples TRBV7-6 to TRBJ2-1; D is unresolved. CDR1 and CDR2 (germline): SGHVS, FNYEAQ. The length of the CDR3 is 15 residues. V was trimmed by 1 base and J by 2 bases, leaving 9 bases between them. For the CDR3, the DNA is TGTGCCAGCAGCTTAGTTACTACTCCCTACAATGAGCAGTTCTTC. It translates to CASSLVTTPYNEQFF.

This clonotype occurred a few times. The chain recombines TRBV7-2 with TRBJ1-4; 7 bases map to TRBD1. With 5 bases clipped from V and 8 bases from J, the junction kept 11 bases outside the gene matches. CDR3 size: 15 residues. The V gene's germline CDR1 is SGHTA and CDR2 FQGNSA. CDR3 DNA sequence: TGTGCCAGCAGCAGCCAGGGGGGAAGGGGGGAAAAACTGTTTTTT. Translation: CASSSQGGRGEKLFF.

This chain links TRBV11-3 with TRBJ2-2; the match to TRBD1 covers 8 bases. The CDR3 runs to 16 residues. CDR1 and CDR2 (germline): SGHNT, YENEEA. Trimming at V came to 5 bases and at J to 6 bases, leaving 11 bases not matched to a gene. In DNA, the CDR3 is TGTGCCAGCAGCGCCGGACAGGGTGTAGAATCCGGGGAGCTGTTTTTT. This codes for CASSAGQGVESGELFF.

The CDR3 nucleotides are TGTGCCAGCAGGGCCGGGACAGGCCTCTACGAGCAGTACTTC. This codes for CASRAGTGLYEQYF. The rearrangement joins TRBV12-3 or TRBV12-4 to TRBJ2-7; 8 positions match TRBD1. The CDR3 runs to 14 residues. Trimming cost V 6 bases and J 3 bases; bases outside gene matches: 7.

This clonotype was counted between two and nine times. The V gene is TRBV29-1, the J gene TRBJ2-2; D is possibly TRBD2 (5 bases). V was clipped by 5 bases and J by 2 bases, with 12 bases between them. The CDR3 consists of 14 residues. Germline V CDR1 and CDR2: SQVTM, ANQGSEA. The CDR3 loop reads CSVRGVVNTGELFF. The CDR3 DNA sequence: TGCAGCGTTCGGGGTGTAGTAAACACCGGGGAGCTGTTTTTT.

This rearrangement joins TRBV13 to TRBJ2-1, with 13 positions matching TRBD2. J lost 8 bases, V lost 6 bases, and 4 bases had no gene match. The CDR3 has 14 residues. Germline CDR1 PRHDT, CDR2 FYEKMQ (reference sequence). As DNA, the CDR3 is TGTGCCAGCAGGAGACTAGCGGGAGGTCATGAGCAGTTCTTC. Translation: CASRRLAGGHEQFF.

The chain joins TRBV20-1 to TRBJ2-5, with 7 bases aligning to TRBD1. This CDR3 comprises 14 residues. Trimming at V came to 4 bases and at J to 4 bases, leaving 9 bases not matched to a gene. Germline loops: CDR1 DFQATT, CDR2 SNEGSKA (reference sequence). CDR3 coding DNA: TGCAGTGCTACGGACCCAGGGGGTGGAGAGACCCAGTACTTC. Translating it yields CSATDPGGGETQYF.

V is TRBV3-1 and J is TRBJ2-5; a possible D gene is TRBD1 (5 bases). V was clipped by 6 bases and J by 5 bases, with 16 bases between them. Germline CDR1 LGHDT, CDR2 YNNKEL (reference sequence). CDR3 length: 14 residues. The CDR3 loop reads CASRPGPGVETQYF. In DNA form, the CDR3 reads TGTGCCAGCAGACCAGGGCCGGGCGTTGAGACCCAGTACTTC.

This clonotype was recorded many times. The chain employs TRBV29-1 and TRBJ2-5, with D maybe TRBD1 (6 bases). The V end was cut by 7 bases, the J end by 2 bases, with 17 bases between. The CDR3 contains 14 residues. Germline-derived CDR1 and CDR2 are SQVTM and ANQGSEA. The CDR3 DNA reads TGCAGCGCCTTCAGCAGGGGCGCACAAGAGACCCAGTACTTC. This translates into CSAFSRGAQETQYF. The full variable domain, rest sourced from reference TRBV29-1 and TRBJ2-5, is SAVISQKPSRDICQRGTSLTIQCQVDSQVTMMFWYRQQPGQSLTLIATANQGSEATYESGFVIDKFPISRPNLTFSTLTVSNMSPEDSSIYLCSAFSRGAQETQYFGPGTRLLVL.

The chain has TRBV14 and TRBJ1-1; D gene unclear. V lost 0 bases and J 2 bases, leaving 10 bases between the germline ends. Germline V gene sequence: CDR1 SGHDN, CDR2 FVKESK. The length of the CDR3 is 15 residues. CDR3 coding DNA: TGTGCCAGCAGCCAAGATTGGATGGGTAACACTGAAGCTTTCTTT. Protein sequence: CASSQDWMGNTEAFF.

V gene TRBV29-1 combines with J gene TRBJ2-3; D possibly corresponds to TRBD2 (6 bases). There are 12 residues in the CDR3. Looked up from germline, CDR1 is SQVTM and CDR2 is ANQGSEA. The germline V and J ends were trimmed by 5 bases and 3 bases, with 9 bases remaining between them. The CDR3 coding sequence is TGCAGCGTTATTAGCGGTACAGATACGCAGTATTTT. Translating it yields CSVISGTDTQYF.

This clonotype was observed a handful of times. The chain carries TRBV12-3 or TRBV12-4 and TRBJ1-1, with D maybe TRBD1 (6 bases). The CDR3 covers 15 residues. The germline V and J ends were trimmed by 5 bases and 0 bases, with 13 bases remaining between them. The CDR3 DNA sequence: TGTGCCAGCAGTCCCTTGGGGGCCATGAACACTGAAGCTTTCTTT. Protein sequence: CASSPLGAMNTEAFF.

The V gene is TRBV29-1, the J gene TRBJ2-1; TRBD1 agrees at 9 bases. The germline V gene encodes CDR1 SQVTM and CDR2 ANQGSEA. J gave up 5 bases and V 7 bases, and 9 bases lay outside the gene matches. There are 14 residues in the CDR3. The DNA for the CDR3 is TGCAGCGGAACACAGGGGGCCTGGAACAATGAGCAGTTCTTC. Amino acid sequence: CSGTQGAWNNEQFF.

This clonotype was observed at least ten times. The rearrangement links TRBV4-3 to TRBJ2-4, with TRBD1 matching over 7 bases. With 3 bases clipped from V and 7 bases from J, the junction kept 6 bases outside the gene matches. The CDR3 runs 14 residues. Germline V gene data show CDR1 as LGHNA and CDR2 as YSLEER. CDR3 in amino acids: CASSQTTGFNIQYF. The CDR3, as DNA: TGCGCCAGCAGCCAGACGACAGGGTTTAACATTCAGTACTTC.

Comments on this clonotype: Because the CDR3 is missing its conserved closing phenylalanine or tryptophan, this is likely a read error. The chain combines TRBV10-2 with TRBJ2-5; D unresolved. V gave up 3 bases and J gave up 0 bases, with 8 bases separating them. The CDR3 loop spans 14 amino acids. The germline CDR1 and CDR2 sequences are WSHSY and SAAADI. CDR3 amino acids: CASSDSMNQETQYL. In DNA, the CDR3 is TGCGCCAGCAGTGATTCCATGAACCAAGAGACCCAGTACTTA.

There are many counts of this clonotype. The CDR3 spells CSAVAGGTNTGELFF. The CDR3 nucleotides read TGCAGCGCAGTAGCGGGAGGAACGAACACCGGGGAGCTGTTTTTT. J is TRBJ2-2 and V is TRBV29-1, with 10 bases matching TRBD2. Looked up from germline, CDR1 is SQVTM and CDR2 is ANQGSEA. CDR3 size: 15 residues. With V trimmed by 7 bases and J by 0 bases, 5 bases remained unmatched.

This clonotype was recorded a few times. V usage is TRBV12-3 or TRBV12-4 and J usage is TRBJ1-2; no clear D gene. CDR3 length: 12 residues. Trimming removed 6 bases from V and 5 bases from J, with 10 bases in between. CDR3 nucleotides: TGTGCCAGCAGCAATCGCGAATATGGCTACACCTTC. This codes for CASSNREYGYTF.

This clonotype was recorded a few times. The CDR3 sequence is CASSRTQGALYEQYF. The CDR3 DNA reads as TGTGCCAGCAGTCGGACCCAGGGGGCTTTATACGAGCAGTACTTC. The chain carries TRBV2 and TRBJ2-7, with TRBD1 identical over 8 bases. Per the germline V gene, CDR1 is SNHLY and CDR2 is FYNNEI. V shed 5 bases and J 4 bases; nucleotides not matched to a gene: 10. This CDR3 contains 15 residues.